The 31 T cell receptor beta chains reported below all come from one sample, sequenced in a study of blood T cells in healthy people across ages. Then a second PCR, running roughly 7 to 11 cycles, was carried out with a sample-barcoded 5' primer and a J-beta primer mix. TCRdb re-called the 5' RACE reads with MiXCR, one entry per CDR3 protein. Among hundreds of thousands of distinct CDR3 sequences listed, more than 25% were seen once. In addition, the sample was reused for a study of T cells of mothers and their children.

Sample: blood. The source is a boy aged 5-17 years in good health.

The V gene is TRBV12-3 or TRBV12-4, the J gene TRBJ1-4, with D unclear. The CDR3 is 12 residues long. The V end was cut by 5 bases, the J end by 4 bases, with 5 bases between. The CDR3 DNA sequence: TGTGCCAGCAGTGAAATTAATGAAAAACTGTTTTTT. It translates to CASSEINEKLFF.

In this sample, this clonotype turned up a few times. The genes are TRBV6-5 and TRBJ1-2, with a weak D call TRBD1 (6 bases). V was shortened by 5 bases and J by 4 bases, with 11 bases between the two germline ends. Germline V gene data show CDR1 as MNHEY and CDR2 as SVGAGI. The CDR3 sequence is 13 residues long. The DNA for the CDR3 is TGTGCCAGCAGTCCGGACAGCTCCTATGGCTACACCTTC. It yields the protein CASSPDSSYGYTF.

The genes are TRBV20-1 and TRBJ2-3, with D possibly TRBD2 on 6 matching bases. Trimming left V 4 bases short and J 2 bases short, with 16 bases between. From germline, CDR1 is DFQATT and CDR2 SNEGSKA (reference sequence). The CDR3 spans 15 residues. The CDR3 region is CSAIKWRGFTDTQYF. Written as DNA, the CDR3 is TGCAGTGCTATAAAGTGGCGGGGTTTCACAGATACGCAGTATTTT.

This chain uses TRBV6-5 with TRBJ2-5; D gene ambiguous. The CDR3 spans 15 residues. CDR1 is MNHEY, CDR2 SVGAGI, per germline. V shed 4 bases and J shed 1 base, with 13 bases lying between them. In nucleotides, the CDR3 is TGTGCCAGCAGTTCTTACCGAGATCCCCAAGAGACCCAGTACTTC. Protein sequence: CASSSYRDPQETQYF.

The chain is built from TRBV29-1 and TRBJ2-7; the match to TRBD2 covers 11 bases. The end of the DNA is better explained by TRBJ2-1, so the J call may be wrong. This CDR3 spans 16 amino acids. CDR1 is SQVTM and CDR2 is ANQGSEA in the germline V gene. CDR3 in DNA: TGCAGCGTTGAAACTATAGCGGGGGGGGTTAAAAATGAGCAGTTCTTC. Amino acid sequence: CSVETIAGGVKNEQFF.

This clonotype was seen a few times. This rearrangement joins TRBV7-9 to TRBJ2-1; D is perhaps TRBD2 (7 bases). The CDR3 extends over 16 amino acids. V shed 2 bases and J shed 3 bases, with 14 bases lying between them. Germline V gene lookup returns CDR1 SEHNR and CDR2 FQNEAQ (reference sequence). CDR3 region: CASSLPGGEGYNEQFF. Here the CDR3 DNA reads TGTGCCAGCAGCTTACCGGGGGGCGAGGGCTACAATGAGCAGTTCTTC.

The sample holds a few counts of this clonotype. The rearrangement links TRBV28 to TRBJ2-3; D may be TRBD2 (6 bases). V lost 8 bases and J lost 5, with 14 bases in between. Germline V lookup: CDR1 MDHEN, CDR2 SYDVKM. This CDR3 has 13 residues. The DNA for the CDR3 is TGTGCCAGCCACTCGGGGGATGGAGATACGCAGTATTTT. It translates to CASHSGDGDTQYF.

This clonotype has just a few counts. No conserved phenylalanine or tryptophan ends this CDR3, so it is likely a read error. This chain uses TRBV11-2 with TRBJ1-1; D uncertain. Germline CDR1 and CDR2: SGHAT and FQNNGV. The CDR3 spans 13 residues. V lost 5 bases to trimming and J lost 1 base, with 8 bases between them. CDR3 DNA: TGTGCCAGCAGCCCCAGGCGGAACACTGAAGCTTTCCTT. This encodes CASSPRRNTEAFL.

This clonotype was detected once. V and J are TRBV29-1 and TRBJ2-1; 9 bases align to TRBD2. Germline CDR1 SQVTM, CDR2 ANQGSEA. This CDR3 is 13 amino acids long. V trimming: 5 bases; J trimming: 6 bases; junction bases outside the gene matches: 5. CDR3 amino acids: CSVSSSGVNEQFF. The DNA of the CDR3 is TGCAGCGTTTCATCTAGCGGGGTCAATGAGCAGTTCTTC.

This clonotype was observed a handful of times. J is TRBJ2-2 and V is TRBV7-2, with 7 bases matching TRBD1. CDR3 length equals 18 residues. The germline CDR1 and CDR2 sequences are SGHTA and FQGNSA. V was clipped by 5 bases and J by 1 base; unmatched bases: 13. This CDR3 reads CASSQRLRGPWNTGELFF. CDR3 coding DNA: TGTGCCAGCAGCCAACGACTTAGGGGGCCGTGGAACACCGGGGAGCTGTTTTTT.

The chain carries TRBV4-1 and TRBJ2-6, with unresolved D. Looked up from germline, CDR1 is MGHRA and CDR2 is YSYEKL. The CDR3 spans 15 residues. The ends were cut back, 3 bases at V and 0 bases at J, with 6 bases in the middle. The DNA of the CDR3 is TGCGCCAGCAGCCATCGGACCTCTGGGGCCAACGTCCTGACTTTC. Encoded protein: CASSHRTSGANVLTF.

The table lists this clonotype with a few counts. The CDR3 loop is CASSYLLEGSDEKLFF. The CDR3 DNA is TGTGCCAGCAGTTACTTATTGGAGGGGAGTGATGAAAAACTGTTTTTT. This chain links TRBV6-6 with TRBJ1-4; TRBD1 is a possible D gene (5 bases). Germline V gene sequence: CDR1 MNHNY, CDR2 SVGAGI (reference sequence). The CDR3 is 16 amino acids. Trimming left V 1 base short and J 6 bases short, with 15 bases between.

The gene calls are TRBV4-2 and TRBJ2-3, with TRBD2 matching over 12 bases. The CDR3 is 17 residues long. Germline CDR1 LGHNA, CDR2 YNFKEQ. Trimming removed 0 bases from V and 10 bases from J; junction bases left unmatched: 11. The CDR3 DNA reads TGTGCCAGCAGCCAAGAGGATTCCCGGACTAGCGGGGAATCGCAGTATTTT. As protein: CASSQEDSRTSGESQYF.

V gene TRBV30 combines with J gene TRBJ2-7; maybe TRBD1 (6 bases). This CDR3 is built from 16 residues. Looked up from germline, CDR1 is GTSNPN and CDR2 is SVGIG (reference sequence). Trimming took 3 bases from V and 3 from J, leaving 21 bases between them. For the CDR3, the DNA is TGTGCCTGGAGACGGGCCGGGACATCTGGCTTCTACGAGCAGTACTTC. This codes for CAWRRAGTSGFYEQYF.

The V gene is TRBV7-2, the J gene TRBJ1-5; the D is unclear. Germline CDR1 SGHTA, CDR2 FQGNSA. This CDR3 contains 15 residues. V was shortened by 5 bases and J by 0 bases, with 11 bases between the two germline ends. In nucleotides, the CDR3 is TGTGCCAGCAGCCCTACGGGCTCTAGCAATCAGCCCCAGCATTTT. Its protein is CASSPTGSSNQPQHF.

The sample holds a few counts of this clonotype. With only one base between it and a far larger clone, this is likely a read error. The genes are TRBV12-3 or TRBV12-4 and TRBJ2-5, with D unresolved. TRBJ2-7 explains the end of the DNA better; the J call may be wrong. This CDR3 has 11 amino acids. Written as DNA, the CDR3 is TGTGCCAGCAGTTTATGGTACGAGCAGTACTTC. Encoded protein: CASSLWYEQYF.

The chain carries TRBV10-3 and TRBJ2-3, with TRBD2 identical over 7 bases. Germline-derived CDR1 and CDR2 are ENHRY and SYGVKD. The V segment lost 0 bases and the J segment 4 bases; nucleotides outside the gene matches: 4. This CDR3 has 15 residues. The CDR3 region is CAISESSGGSDTQYF. DNA of the CDR3: TGTGCCATCAGTGAGTCGTCGGGGGGATCAGATACGCAGTATTTT.

V and J are TRBV28 and TRBJ2-5; D is undetermined. Looked up from germline, CDR1 is MDHEN and CDR2 is SYDVKM. This CDR3 has 13 residues. The germline V and J ends were trimmed by 4 bases and 5 bases, with 11 bases remaining between them. For the CDR3, the DNA is TGTGCCAGCAGTTCCATCACCCTTGAGACCCAGTACTTC. Translated, it gives CASSSITLETQYF.

This clonotype was detected a few times. The chain uses TRBV5-1 and TRBJ2-3, with TRBD1 matching 10 bases. Trimming took 0 bases from V and 4 from J; bases not matched to a gene: 2. CDR1 and CDR2 (germline): SGHRS, YFSETQ. The CDR3 consists of 15 residues. CDR3 protein: CASSLAGTGADTQYF. The DNA of the CDR3 is TGCGCCAGCAGCTTGGCCGGGACAGGGGCAGATACGCAGTATTTT. Combining the CDR3 with reference TRBV5-1 and TRBJ2-3 gives the whole variable domain KAGVTQTPRYLIKTRGQQVTLSCSPISGHRSVSWYQQTPGQGLQFLFEYFSETQRNKGNFPGRFSGRQFSNSRSEMNVSTLELGDSALYLCASSLAGTGADTQYFGPGTRLTVL.

The chain recombines TRBV28 with TRBJ1-1, with no clear D. V was clipped by 6 bases and J by 0 bases, with 11 bases between them. CDR1 MDHEN and CDR2 SYDVKM come from the germline V gene. This CDR3 contains 14 residues. In nucleotides, the CDR3 is TGTGCCAGCAGAACGAGGGAAATGAACACTGAAGCTTTCTTT. Translated, it gives CASRTREMNTEAFF.

The rearrangement joins TRBV3-1 to TRBJ2-2; D is possibly TRBD1 or TRBD2 (5 bases each). This CDR3 spans 13 amino acids. Trimming removed 3 bases at V and 6 bases at J, with 8 bases between. Germline CDR1 is LGHDT and CDR2 is YNNKEL (reference sequence). CDR3 in amino acids: CASSQGVPGELFF. CDR3 nucleotides: TGTGCCAGCAGCCAGGGGGTTCCCGGGGAGCTGTTTTTT.

In its sample, this clonotype was seen a few times. J is TRBJ2-1 and V is TRBV28, with D perhaps TRBD2 (5 bases). V was shortened by 5 bases and J by 12 bases, with 11 bases between the two germline ends. The CDR3 contains 11 residues. Per the germline V gene, CDR1 is MDHEN and CDR2 is SYDVKM. The CDR3 loop reads CASSQLVRQFF. For the CDR3, the DNA is TGTGCCAGCAGTCAACTAGTCAGGCAGTTCTTC.

The rearrangement joins TRBV12-3 or TRBV12-4 to TRBJ2-4; D gene unclear. V lost 1 base to trimming and J lost 4 bases, with 11 bases between them. This CDR3 has 15 amino acids. This CDR3 is CASSLGAQHKNIQYF. In nucleotides, the CDR3 is TGTGCCAGCAGTTTAGGTGCCCAGCATAAAAACATTCAGTACTTC.

The rearrangement joins TRBV10-2 to TRBJ2-5; 7 bases fit TRBD1. The DNA end lines up better with TRBJ2-1; the J call may be wrong. This CDR3 is built from 16 residues. Germline V gene sequence: CDR1 WSHSY, CDR2 SAAADI. The CDR3 sequence is CASRPEDRLPYNEQFF. Written as DNA, the CDR3 is TGCGCCAGCAGACCCGAGGACAGGCTCCCTTACAATGAGCAGTTCTTC.

The V and J genes are TRBV3-1 and TRBJ2-4; D remains unclear. The CDR3 is made up of 15 amino acids. Germline CDR1 LGHDT, CDR2 YNNKEL (reference sequence). V was clipped by 4 bases and J by 6 bases, with 16 bases between them. Here the CDR3 DNA reads TGTGCCAGCAGCCTTGGACCGCACTGGGGAAACATTCAGTACTTC. Translation gives CASSLGPHWGNIQYF.

The V and J genes are TRBV6-1 and TRBJ1-1; D is ambiguous. From germline, CDR1 is MNHNS and CDR2 SASEGT. This CDR3 has 14 residues. The V end lost 2 bases, the J end lost 5 bases, and 12 bases lay between the germline ends. CDR3 amino acids: CASSEIRAGTEAFF. CDR3 DNA: TGTGCCAGCAGTGAAATCCGGGCGGGAACTGAAGCTTTCTTT.

This clonotype occurred a few times. The chain has TRBV15 and TRBJ2-6, with D unclear. The CDR3 loop spans 15 amino acids. From germline, CDR1 is LNHNV and CDR2 YYDKDF (reference sequence). The V end was cut by 5 bases, the J end by 3 bases, with 11 bases between. The CDR3 sequence is CATSSQLGGANVLTF. As DNA, the CDR3 is TGTGCCACCAGCTCGCAACTGGGTGGGGCCAACGTCCTGACTTTC.

The V and J genes are TRBV5-1 and TRBJ1-1; TRBD1 matches 8 bases. The germline V gene encodes CDR1 SGHRS and CDR2 YFSETQ. V was pared by 3 bases and J by 5 bases, with 9 bases of the junction left unmatched. There are 15 residues in the CDR3. The CDR3 spells CASSSTAGGNTEAFF. The CDR3 DNA is TGCGCCAGCAGCTCAACGGCAGGGGGCAATACTGAAGCTTTCTTT.

This clonotype has more than one count but fewer than ten. This chain uses TRBV12-3 or TRBV12-4 with TRBJ1-3; the D gene is possibly TRBD1 (5 bases). The CDR3 covers 18 residues. Trimming cost V 5 bases and J 4 bases, with 24 bases left between them. Written as DNA, the CDR3 is TGTGCCAGCAGTCCCTCTGGGAGGGGAGTCTTCTTCGGAAACACCATATATTTT. Translating it yields CASSPSGRGVFFGNTIYF.

The chain has TRBV20-1 and TRBJ1-1; D is possibly TRBD1 (6 bases). CDR3 length equals 15 residues. In germline, CDR1 is DFQATT, CDR2 SNEGSKA (reference sequence). V gave up 4 bases and J gave up 4 bases, with 19 bases separating them. The CDR3 bases are TGCAGTGCTACCGGGGCCCAGGGGAGATCCACTGAAGCTTTCTTT. Translating it yields CSATGAQGRSTEAFF.

The chain uses TRBV5-6 and TRBJ1-2; TRBD1 might be the D (5 bases). Trimming took off 4 bases at V and 6 bases at J, with 13 bases between the two ends. The CDR3 is 13 residues long. The germline V gene has CDR1 SGHDT and CDR2 YYEEEE. CDR3 DNA sequence: TGTGCCAGCAGCCCCCCCGGAGGGGATGGCTACACCTTC. It yields the protein CASSPPGGDGYTF.